The clone carrying this TCR beta chain was observed a handful of times. Its antigen is not identified. The data originate from a study of cytomegalovirus exposure and HLA in healthy donors. General study points: The study flagged about 150 TCR beta chains as cytomegalovirus-associated.

60 Vbeta and 13 Jbeta primers were used in PCR. Sequenced by immunoSEQ multiplex PCR; TCRdb stores in-frame clones only, minus some. The sample has around 63,000 clones; about 79% are singletons. The CDR3 runs to 14 residues. With 0 bases clipped from V and 13 bases from J, the junction kept 8 bases outside the gene matches. The germline V gene has CDR1 MNHNY and CDR2 SVGAGI (reference sequence). The chain carries TRBV6-6 and TRBJ2-5, with 10 bases identical to TRBD2. This sequence originates from a man in his 60s in good health and CMV-seropositive. The sequencing sample was made of PBMCs. The CDR3 nucleotides are TGTGCCAGCAGTTACTCGTTCGAGCGGGAGGGCTTGTACTTC. This encodes CASSYSFEREGLYF.